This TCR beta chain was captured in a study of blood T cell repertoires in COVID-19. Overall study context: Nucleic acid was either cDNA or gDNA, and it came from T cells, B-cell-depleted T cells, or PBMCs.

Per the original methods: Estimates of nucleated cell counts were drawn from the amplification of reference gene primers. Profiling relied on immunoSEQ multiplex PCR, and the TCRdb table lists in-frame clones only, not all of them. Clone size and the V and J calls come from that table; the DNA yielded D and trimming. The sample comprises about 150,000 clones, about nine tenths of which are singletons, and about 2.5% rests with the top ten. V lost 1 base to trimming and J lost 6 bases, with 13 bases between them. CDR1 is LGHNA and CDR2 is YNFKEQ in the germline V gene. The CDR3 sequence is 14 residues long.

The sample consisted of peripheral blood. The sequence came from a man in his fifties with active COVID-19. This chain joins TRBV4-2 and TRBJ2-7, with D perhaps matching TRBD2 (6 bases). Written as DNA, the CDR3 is TGTGCCAGCAGCCAAGGGGGAGGATCTGGCGAGCAGTACTTC. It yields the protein CASSQGGGSGEQYF.